Shown below are 10 T cell receptor beta chains from a single sample sequenced in a study of T cell repertoires in cytomegalovirus infection. Each CDR3 protein gets one entry after TCRdb re-called the reads with MiXCR. This table holds under 800,000 distinct CDR3 sequences, 20% to 25% found once. The sample consisted of CD8+ T cells from PBMCs. These receptors all come from a human donor in good health (CMV status not recorded). Some clones in this sample may be carry-over from other donors' samples.

At least ten counts were recorded for this clonotype. The genes are TRBV7-8 and TRBJ1-2; D unclear. The ends were cut back, 4 bases at V and 8 bases at J, with 11 bases in the middle. The CDR3 contains 12 residues. CDR1 is SGHVS, CDR2 FQNEAQ, per germline. The CDR3 region has the DNA TGTGCCAGCAGCTCTCCAGTGGAAGGCTACACCTTC. Protein product: CASSSPVEGYTF.

This clonotype has at least ten counts. This sequence joins TRBV4-1 and TRBJ1-1; D is undetermined. This CDR3 has 15 amino acids. The V gene's germline CDR1 is MGHRA and CDR2 YSYEKL. V gave up 2 bases and J gave up 9 bases, with 19 bases separating them. For the CDR3, the DNA is TGCGCCAGCAGCCAAAGGCAACGAGACCGACCTCAAGCTTTCTTT. Its protein is CASSQRQRDRPQAFF.

This clonotype was found a few times. The chain recombines TRBV11-2 with TRBJ2-3, with 7 nucleotides matching TRBD1. Germline V gene sequence: CDR1 SGHAT, CDR2 FQNNGV. The CDR3 loop spans 14 amino acids. The junction had 10 bases not matched to a gene; V was cut back by 5 bases and J by 8 bases. The DNA of the CDR3 is TGTGCCAGCAGCCTATACGGGACAGCACCTACGCAGTATTTT. This encodes CASSLYGTAPTQYF.

This clonotype has a count of ten or more. The rearrangement joins TRBV7-6 to TRBJ2-5; 7 bases are shared with TRBD1. Germline CDR1 and CDR2: SGHVS and FNYEAQ. The CDR3 extends over 15 amino acids. Trimming cost V 5 bases and J 5 bases; bases outside gene matches: 11. CDR3 amino acids: CASSPDLTGVETQYF. In DNA form, the CDR3 reads TGTGCCAGCAGCCCGGACCTCACAGGGGTCGAGACCCAGTACTTC.

The CDR3 DNA reads as TGTGCCAGCAGCGACCAGGACAGGCCTAACTATGGCTACACCTTC. Translating gives CASSDQDRPNYGYTF. This rearrangement joins TRBV7-9 to TRBJ1-2; 7 bases fit TRBD1. The CDR3 covers 15 residues. Trimming cost V 5 bases and J 0 bases; bases outside gene matches: 6. Germline-derived CDR1 and CDR2 are SEHNR and FQNEAQ (reference sequence).

This clonotype was recorded many times. V usage is TRBV6-6 and J usage is TRBJ1-1; perhaps TRBD1 as D (6 bases). V dropped 5 bases and J dropped 5 bases, with 15 bases sitting between them. Germline loops: CDR1 MNHNY, CDR2 SVGAGI (reference sequence). The CDR3 loop spans 14 amino acids. In DNA, the CDR3 is TGTGCCAGCAGTATCACAGGGAAGGATACTGAAGCTTTCTTT. Translation gives CASSITGKDTEAFF.

In this sample, this clonotype turned up a few times. V gene TRBV5-1 combines with J gene TRBJ1-1; 7 bases fit TRBD1. Germline CDR1 and CDR2: SGHRS and YFSETQ. With V trimmed by 2 bases and J by 0 bases, 7 bases remained unmatched. This CDR3 contains 16 residues. The CDR3 nucleotides read TGCGCCAGCAGCTTAGCAGGGGGTTGGGTGAACACTGAAGCTTTCTTT. Translation gives CASSLAGGWVNTEAFF.

This clonotype was found a few times. The chain couples TRBV20-1 to TRBJ2-5, with TRBD2 identical over 10 bases. Germline trimming cut 0 bases from V and 4 bases from J; bases unmatched to any gene: 5. This CDR3 is 15 amino acids long. Per the germline V gene, CDR1 is DFQATT and CDR2 is SNEGSKA (reference sequence). CDR3 DNA sequence: TGCAGTGCTAGAGATAGGCTAGCGGGGGTAGAGACCCAGTACTTC. This sequence encodes CSARDRLAGVETQYF.

The chain links TRBV28 to TRBJ2-6, with a possible D match to TRBD1 (5 bases). This CDR3 is built from 17 residues. V was cut by 3 bases and J by 1 base, with 13 bases left in between. Germline CDR1 is MDHEN and CDR2 is SYDVKM. The CDR3 region has the DNA TGTGCCAGCAGTTTGGGAACAGGAATTTCTGGGGCCAACGTCCTGACTTTC. Amino acid sequence: CASSLGTGISGANVLTF.

This clonotype was recorded at least ten times. This chain links TRBV7-6 with TRBJ2-1, with 9 bases aligning to TRBD1. V shed 2 bases, J shed 8 bases, and the junction held 7 bases outside the gene matches. This CDR3 comprises 15 residues. The germline V gene has CDR1 SGHVS and CDR2 FNYEAQ. CDR3 in amino acids: CASSLTGGNFDEQFF. CDR3 nucleotide sequence: TGTGCCAGCAGCTTAACAGGGGGCAACTTCGATGAGCAGTTCTTC.